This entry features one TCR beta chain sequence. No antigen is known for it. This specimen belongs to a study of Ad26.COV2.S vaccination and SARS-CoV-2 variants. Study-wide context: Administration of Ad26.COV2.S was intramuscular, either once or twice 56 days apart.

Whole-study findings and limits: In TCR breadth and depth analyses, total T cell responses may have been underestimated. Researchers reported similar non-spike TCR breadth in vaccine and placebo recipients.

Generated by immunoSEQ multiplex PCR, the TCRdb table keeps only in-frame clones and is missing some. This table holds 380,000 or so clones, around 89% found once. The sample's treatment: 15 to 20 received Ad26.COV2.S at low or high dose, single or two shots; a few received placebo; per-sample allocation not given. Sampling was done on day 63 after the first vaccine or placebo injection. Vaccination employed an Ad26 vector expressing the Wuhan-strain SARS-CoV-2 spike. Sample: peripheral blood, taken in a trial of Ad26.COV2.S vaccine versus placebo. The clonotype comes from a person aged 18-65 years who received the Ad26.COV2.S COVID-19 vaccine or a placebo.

CDR3 region: CASSPERTGGTEAFF. The CDR3, as DNA: TGTGCCAGCAGTCCCGAGAGGACAGGGGGGACTGAAGCTTTCTTT. The chain employs TRBV28 and TRBJ1-1; 10 bases are a match to TRBD1. J gave up 5 bases and V 5 bases, and 8 bases lay outside the gene matches. From germline, CDR1 is MDHEN and CDR2 SYDVKM. This CDR3 is built from 15 residues.